This paragraph reports one T cell receptor (beta chain). Authors' data handling: Reference gene primer amplification gave nucleated cell count estimates. Using immunoSEQ multiplex PCR, the repertoire was profiled, and TCRdb retains in-frame clones only, with some absent. V and J calls and clone size are those listed in that table; D and trimming were worked out from the DNA. Among roughly 160,000 clones listed, 84% were seen once. This record belongs to a study of blood T cell repertoires in COVID-19. Study at large: There were acute and convalescent COVID-19 samples, and they came from the United States, Italy and Spain.

This sequence originates from a woman of 80 years or more with COVID-19, enrolled during active disease. Sequencing input: peripheral blood.

The CDR3 protein is CASSFNPRGTTGELFF. As DNA, the CDR3 is TGTGCCAGCTCGTTCAACCCCAGGGGCACCACCGGGGAGCTGTTTTTT. The chain employs TRBV18 and TRBJ2-2, with D tentatively TRBD1 (6 bases). This CDR3 is 16 amino acids long. Trimming took off 6 bases at V and 4 bases at J, with 18 bases between the two ends. The germline V gene encodes CDR1 KGHSH and CDR2 LQKENI. The entire variable domain, with the rest obtained from reference TRBV18 and TRBJ2-2, is as follows: NAGVMQNPRHLVRRRGQEARLRCSPMKGHSHVYWYRQLPEEGLKFMVYLQKENIIDESGMPKERFSAEFPKEGPSILRIQQVVRGDSAAYFCASSFNPRGTTGELFFGEGSRLTVL.